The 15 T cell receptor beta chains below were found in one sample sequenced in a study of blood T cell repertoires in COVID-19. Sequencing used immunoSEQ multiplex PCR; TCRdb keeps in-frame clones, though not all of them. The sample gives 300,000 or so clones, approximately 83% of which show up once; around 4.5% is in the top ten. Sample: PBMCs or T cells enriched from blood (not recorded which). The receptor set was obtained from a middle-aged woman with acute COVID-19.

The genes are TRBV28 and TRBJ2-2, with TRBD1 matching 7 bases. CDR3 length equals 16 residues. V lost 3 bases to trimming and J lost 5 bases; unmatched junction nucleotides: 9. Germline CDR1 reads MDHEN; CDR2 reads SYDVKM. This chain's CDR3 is CASSFAGTAMTGELFF. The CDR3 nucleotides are TGTGCCAGCAGTTTCGCTGGGACAGCTATGACCGGGGAGCTGTTTTTT.

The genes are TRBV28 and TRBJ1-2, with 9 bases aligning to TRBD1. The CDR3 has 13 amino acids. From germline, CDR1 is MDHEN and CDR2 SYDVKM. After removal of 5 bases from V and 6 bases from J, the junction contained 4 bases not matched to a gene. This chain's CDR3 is CASSTGGRNGYTF. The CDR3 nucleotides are TGTGCCAGCAGTACAGGGGGCAGGAATGGCTACACCTTC.

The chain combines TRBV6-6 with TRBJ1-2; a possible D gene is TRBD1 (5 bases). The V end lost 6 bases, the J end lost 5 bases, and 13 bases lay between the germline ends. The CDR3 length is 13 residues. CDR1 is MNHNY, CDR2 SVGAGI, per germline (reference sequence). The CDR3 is CASRSTDNYGYTF. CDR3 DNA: TGTGCCAGCAGGTCGACAGATAATTATGGCTACACCTTC.

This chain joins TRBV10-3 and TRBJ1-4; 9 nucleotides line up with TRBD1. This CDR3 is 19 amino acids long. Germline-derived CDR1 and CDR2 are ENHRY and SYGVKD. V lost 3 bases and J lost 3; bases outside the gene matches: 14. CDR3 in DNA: TGTGCCATCAGTGAATCAAGACCTAAGAGGACAGGGGCTAATGAAAAACTGTTTTTT. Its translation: CAISESRPKRTGANEKLFF.

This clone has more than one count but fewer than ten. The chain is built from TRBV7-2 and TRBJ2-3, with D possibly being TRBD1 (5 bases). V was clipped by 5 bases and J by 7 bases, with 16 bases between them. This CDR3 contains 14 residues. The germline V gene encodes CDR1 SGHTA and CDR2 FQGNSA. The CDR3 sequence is CASSPQQESNTQYF. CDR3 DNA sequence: TGTGCCAGCAGCCCTCAACAGGAGTCAAATACGCAGTATTTT.

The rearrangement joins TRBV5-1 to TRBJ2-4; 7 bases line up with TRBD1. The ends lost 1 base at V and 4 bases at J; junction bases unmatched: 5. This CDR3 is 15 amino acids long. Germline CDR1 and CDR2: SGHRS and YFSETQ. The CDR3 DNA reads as TGCGCCAGCAGCTTGCCCCGGGACAGTAAAAACATTCAGTACTTC. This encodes CASSLPRDSKNIQYF.

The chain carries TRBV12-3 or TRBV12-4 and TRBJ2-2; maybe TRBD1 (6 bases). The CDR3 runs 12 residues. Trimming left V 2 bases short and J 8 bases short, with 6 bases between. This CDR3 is CASSLRGGELFF. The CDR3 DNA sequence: TGTGCCAGCAGTTTAAGGGGGGGGGAGCTGTTTTTT.

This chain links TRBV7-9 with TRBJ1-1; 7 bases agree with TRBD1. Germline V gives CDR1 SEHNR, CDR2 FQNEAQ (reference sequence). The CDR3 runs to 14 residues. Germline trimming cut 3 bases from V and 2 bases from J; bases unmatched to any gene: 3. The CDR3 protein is CASSFDRENTEAFF. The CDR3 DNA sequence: TGTGCCAGCAGCTTTGACAGGGAAAACACTGAAGCTTTCTTT.

The DNA for the CDR3 is TGTGCCAGCAGCCCTGGACAGACGGGGTCCAACGTCCTGACTTTC. Protein: CASSPGQTGSNVLTF. V is TRBV7-9 and J is TRBJ2-6, with D perhaps matching TRBD1 (6 bases). The CDR3 is made up of 15 amino acids. The V gene's germline CDR1 is SEHNR and CDR2 FQNEAQ (reference sequence). Trimming removed 5 bases at V and 8 bases at J, with 16 bases between.

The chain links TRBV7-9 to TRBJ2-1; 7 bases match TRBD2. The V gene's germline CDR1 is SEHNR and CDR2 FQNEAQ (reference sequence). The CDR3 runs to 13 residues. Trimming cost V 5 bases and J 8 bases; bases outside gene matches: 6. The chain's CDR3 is CASSRGLVHEQFF. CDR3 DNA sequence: TGTGCCAGCAGCCGAGGACTAGTTCATGAGCAGTTCTTC.

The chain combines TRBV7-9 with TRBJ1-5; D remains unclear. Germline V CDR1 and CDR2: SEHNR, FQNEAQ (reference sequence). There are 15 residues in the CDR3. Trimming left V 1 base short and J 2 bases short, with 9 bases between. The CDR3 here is CASSLGQSGNQPQHF. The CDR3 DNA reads TGTGCCAGCAGCTTAGGCCAGTCTGGCAATCAGCCCCAGCATTTT.

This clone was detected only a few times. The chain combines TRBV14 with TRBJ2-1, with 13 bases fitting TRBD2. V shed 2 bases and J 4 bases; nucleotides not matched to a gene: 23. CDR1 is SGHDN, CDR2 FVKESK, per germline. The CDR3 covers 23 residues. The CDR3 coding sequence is TGTGCCAGCAGCCAAACTACTAGCGGGGGGGCCGCGAAATATCGGCATTCATACAATGAGCAGTTCTTC. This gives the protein CASSQTTSGGAAKYRHSYNEQFF.

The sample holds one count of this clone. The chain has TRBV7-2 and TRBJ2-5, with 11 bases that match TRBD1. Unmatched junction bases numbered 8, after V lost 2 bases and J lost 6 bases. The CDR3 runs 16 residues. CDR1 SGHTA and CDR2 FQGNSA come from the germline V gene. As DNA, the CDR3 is TGTGCCAGCAGCTTAACCGCCGGGACAGGGGGGAAGACCCAGTACTTC. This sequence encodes CASSLTAGTGGKTQYF. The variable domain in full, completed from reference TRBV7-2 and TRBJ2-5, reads GAGVSQSPSNKVTEKGKDVELRCDPISGHTALYWYRQSLGQGLEFLIYFQGNSAPDKSGLPSDRFSAERTGGSVSTLTIQRTQQEDSAVYLCASSLTAGTGGKTQYFGPGTRLLVL.

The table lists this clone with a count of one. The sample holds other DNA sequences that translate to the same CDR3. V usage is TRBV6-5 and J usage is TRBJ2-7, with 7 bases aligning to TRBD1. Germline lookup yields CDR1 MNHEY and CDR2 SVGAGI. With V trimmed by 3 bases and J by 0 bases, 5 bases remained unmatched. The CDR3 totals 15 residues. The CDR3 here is CASSYSGTDSYEQYF. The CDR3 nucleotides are TGTGCCAGCAGTTATTCCGGGACAGACTCCTACGAGCAGTACTTC.

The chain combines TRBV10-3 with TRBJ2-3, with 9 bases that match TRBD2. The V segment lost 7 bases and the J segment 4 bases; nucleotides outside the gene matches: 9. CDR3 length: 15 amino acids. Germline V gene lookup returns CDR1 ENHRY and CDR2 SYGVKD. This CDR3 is CAIKLAGDLADTQYF. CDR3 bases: TGTGCCATCAAATTAGCGGGAGACCTCGCAGATACGCAGTATTTT.